Sequencing of this T cell receptor (beta chain) was carried out in a study of shared clonotypes between healthy human individuals. Study at large: The composition of the donors was a couple of women and three men aged 18 to 49.

The length of the CDR3 is 15 residues. Trimming at V came to 8 bases and at J to 5 bases, leaving 9 bases not matched to a gene. The germline CDR1 and CDR2 sequences are MNHNY and SVGAGI (reference sequence). This clone showed up just once. The table came from immunoSEQ multiplex PCR; TCRdb's copy has only in-frame clones and leaves some out. The table includes about 2.4 million clones, roughly 92% detected once. Division of CD4+ cells produced a CD45RA+ naive subset and a CD45RA-negative memory subset. V usage is TRBV6-6 and J usage is TRBJ1-6; 7 bases align to TRBD1. Source material: naive CD4+ T cells sorted from blood. This sample's subset: CD45RA+ positively selected. This clonotype originated in a man in his late teens or twenties in good health. CDR3 residues: CASSPRDRNNSPLHF. CDR3 nucleotide sequence: TGTGCCAGCTCCCCCCGGGACAGAAATAATTCACCCCTCCACTTT.